The 15 T cell receptor beta chains in this list originate from one sample, sequenced in a study of blood T cell repertoires in COVID-19. Measured with immunoSEQ multiplex PCR; TCRdb has only the in-frame clones, and not every one. The data contain some 520,000 clones, roughly 87% of them singletons. Sequences were obtained from peripheral blood. These receptors were taken from a man aged 18 to 30 with COVID-19, enrolled during active disease.

The table lists this clone with a count of one. This chain links TRBV14 with TRBJ2-2; 7 bases are shared with TRBD1. The CDR3 sequence is 13 residues long. V dropped 4 bases and J dropped 8; count of bases not matched to a gene: 4. Germline V gene lookup returns CDR1 SGHDN and CDR2 FVKESK. Written as DNA, the CDR3 is TGTGCCAGCAGCCCGTTGGGACAGGGGGAGCTGTTTTTT. Its translation is CASSPLGQGELFF.

This clone was seen only once. V is TRBV27 and J is TRBJ2-5; perhaps TRBD2 as D (5 bases). Trimming took off 6 bases at V and 4 bases at J, with 9 bases between the two ends. This CDR3 contains 12 residues. Germline assignment: CDR1 MNHEY and CDR2 SMNVEV (reference sequence). CDR3 DNA: TGTGCCAGCAGCATCGGGGTAGAGACCCAGTACTTC. It specifies CASSIGVETQYF.

This clone was counted a few times. The chain has TRBV9 and TRBJ1-3, with D unresolved. Trimming removed 3 bases from V and 4 bases from J, with 8 bases in between. The CDR3 has 13 residues. CDR1 SGDLS and CDR2 YYNGEE come from the germline V gene. The CDR3 protein is CASSGPQGNTIYF. CDR3 DNA sequence: TGTGCCAGCAGCGGTCCACAGGGAAACACCATATATTTT.

The chain is built from TRBV18 and TRBJ1-5; unclear D gene. The V end lost 3 bases, the J end lost 3 bases, and 9 bases lay between the germline ends. The CDR3 totals 14 residues. Germline CDR1 reads KGHSH; CDR2 reads LQKENI. DNA for the CDR3: TGTGCCAGCTCACCCGACGGGTCCAATCAGCCCCAGCATTTT. As protein: CASSPDGSNQPQHF.

This chain links TRBV30 with TRBJ1-5; 7 bases are shared with TRBD1. CDR1 is GTSNPN and CDR2 is SVGIG in the germline V gene (reference sequence). CDR3 length equals 13 residues. J was trimmed by 8 bases and V by 4 bases; bases with no gene match: 8. The CDR3 protein is CAWTGGIEEPQHF. The CDR3 DNA reads TGTGCCTGGACAGGGGGGATTGAGGAGCCCCAGCATTTT.

The chain links TRBV18 to TRBJ1-5; TRBD1 might be the D (6 bases). Per the germline V gene, CDR1 is KGHSH and CDR2 is LQKENI. The CDR3 sequence is 20 residues long. V lost 2 bases to trimming and J lost 5 bases, with 28 bases between them. CDR3 nucleotides: TGTGCCAGCTCACCAGGGGCAGCGTTGGGGGCGCGGTTAAACGATCAGCCCCAGCATTTT. Its translation is CASSPGAALGARLNDQPQHF.

The CDR3 DNA is TGTGCTAGTGGTTTGGTAGTAGGACAGGGGGCGGTCGAGCAGTACTTC. This translates into CASGLVVGQGAVEQYF. V is TRBV12-5 and J is TRBJ2-7, with 11 bases identical to TRBD1. Germline V gives CDR1 LGHNT, CDR2 FRNRAP. The junction had 7 bases not matched to a gene; V was cut back by 0 bases and J by 6 bases. The CDR3 contains 16 residues.

J is TRBJ2-1 and V is TRBV28; 10 bases are a match to TRBD2. Germline CDR1 MDHEN, CDR2 SYDVKM. The CDR3 spans 15 residues. V lost 6 bases and J lost 8; bases outside the gene matches: 10. CDR3 loop: CASSTTSGTKDEQFF. Here the CDR3 DNA reads TGTGCCAGCAGCACCACTAGCGGGACAAAGGATGAGCAGTTCTTC.

This chain connects TRBV21-1 to TRBJ2-1; the D call TRBD1 from the table was never checked on the DNA. TRBV21-1 is given as a pseudogene. The CDR3 runs to 18 residues. CDR3 sequence reads: CASSKDLTGPPTYNEQFF. The CDR3, as DNA: TGTGCCAGCAGCAAAGATTTAACAGGGCCACCTACCTACAATGAGCAGTTCTTC.

This rearrangement joins TRBV6-5 to TRBJ2-2; maybe TRBD1 (5 bases). Germline CDR1 is MNHEY and CDR2 is SVGAGI. Trimming stripped 4 bases from V and 6 bases from J, with 6 bases between. The CDR3 consists of 12 residues. The CDR3 bases are TGTGCCAGCAGTTGGGGCTCCGGGGAGCTGTTTTTT. It codes for CASSWGSGELFF.

This chain connects TRBV11-3 to TRBJ2-1; the match to TRBD1 covers 9 bases. This CDR3 region has 15 residues. Germline values: CDR1 SGHNT, CDR2 YENEEA. The J segment lost 5 bases and the V segment lost 5 bases, leaving 7 bases of the junction unmatched. The CDR3 is CASSVWDRANNEQFF. CDR3 coding DNA: TGTGCCAGCAGCGTATGGGACAGGGCCAACAATGAGCAGTTCTTC.

V gene TRBV2 combines with J gene TRBJ2-2, with 10 bases matching TRBD1. This CDR3 is built from 16 residues. The J segment lost 3 bases and the V segment lost 5 bases, leaving 6 bases of the junction unmatched. From germline, CDR1 is SNHLY and CDR2 FYNNEI. The CDR3, as DNA: TGTGCCAGCAGTCCCCCGGGACAGGGGCACACCGGGGAGCTGTTTTTT. As protein: CASSPPGQGHTGELFF.

The genes are TRBV6-2 or TRBV6-3 and TRBJ2-5, with D maybe TRBD1 (6 bases). The CDR3 sequence is 16 residues long. V lost 6 bases and J lost 4, with 21 bases in between. In germline, CDR1 is MNHEY, CDR2 SVGEGT. CDR3 sequence: CASSQGRGTIGETQYF. DNA of the CDR3: TGTGCCAGCAGCCAGGGAAGGGGGACGATTGGAGAGACCCAGTACTTC.

The gene calls are TRBV19 and TRBJ2-7, with 14 bases aligning to TRBD2. V was clipped by 0 bases and J by 6 bases; unmatched bases: 1. This CDR3 has 15 amino acids. Germline V gene sequence: CDR1 LNHDA, CDR2 SQIVND (reference sequence). The CDR3 loop is CASSIDGTSGSEQYF. CDR3 DNA: TGTGCCAGTAGTATAGATGGGACTAGCGGGAGCGAGCAGTACTTC.

The chain is built from TRBV25-1 and TRBJ2-7; D remains unclear. CDR1 is MGHDK, CDR2 SYGVNS, per germline. The CDR3 spans 13 residues. With 4 bases removed from V and 6 bases from J, the gap between germline ends came to 13 bases. This CDR3 reads CASSADVPGEQYF. CDR3 in DNA: TGTGCCAGCAGTGCCGACGTCCCGGGCGAGCAGTACTTC.